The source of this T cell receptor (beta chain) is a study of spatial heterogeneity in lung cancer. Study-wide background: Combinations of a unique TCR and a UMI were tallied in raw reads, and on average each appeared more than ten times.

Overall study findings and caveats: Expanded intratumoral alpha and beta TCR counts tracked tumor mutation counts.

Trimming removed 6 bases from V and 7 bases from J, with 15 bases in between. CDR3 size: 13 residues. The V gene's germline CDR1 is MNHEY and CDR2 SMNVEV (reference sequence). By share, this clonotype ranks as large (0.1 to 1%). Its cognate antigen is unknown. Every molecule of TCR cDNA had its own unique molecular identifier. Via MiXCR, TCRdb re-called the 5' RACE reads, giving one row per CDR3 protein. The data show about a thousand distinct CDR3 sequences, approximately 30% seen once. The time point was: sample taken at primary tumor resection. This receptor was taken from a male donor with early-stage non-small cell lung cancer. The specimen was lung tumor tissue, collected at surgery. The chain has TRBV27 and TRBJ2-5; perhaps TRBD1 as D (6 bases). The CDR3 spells CASRSTGTGTQYF. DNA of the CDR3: TGTGCCAGCAGATCGACAGGAACCGGGACCCAGTACTTC.